Described below is a single TCR beta chain sequence and its context. The sample originates from a study of cytomegalovirus exposure and HLA in healthy donors. At the level of the study: Out of 398 genotyped donors, roughly 83% belonged to the Caucasian-associated ancestry cluster.

The CDR3 consists of 14 residues. V lost 2 bases and J lost 3, with 11 bases in between. The V gene's germline CDR1 is SGHNT and CDR2 YYREEE (reference sequence). The PCR used 60 Vbeta and 13 Jbeta primers. Assay: immunoSEQ multiplex PCR; the TCRdb copy retains only in-frame clones and omits some. The sample carries over 100,000 clones, over 75% recorded once. The material sequenced was PBMCs. The chain is built from TRBV5-4 and TRBJ1-1; D is uncertain. The TCR originated in a man aged 30 to 39 in good health and CMV-seronegative. CDR3 coding DNA: TGTGCCAGCAGCTTCCGGGAGAGGGACACTGAAGCTTTCTTT. It specifies CASSFRERDTEAFF.